The rows below give T cell receptor beta chains drawn from one sample of a study of early T cells in non-severe SARS-CoV-2 infection. One entry per CDR3 protein results from TCRdb running MiXCR on the 5' RACE reads. The sample contains about 80,000 distinct CDR3 sequences, 5% of which appear only once. This specimen consisted of whole blood, obtained at baseline. The receptor set was obtained from an adult who was a healthcare worker with PCR-confirmed SARS-CoV-2 infection or an uninfected control (not recorded which). The CDR3 runs from the conserved cysteine through the conserved F or W.

TRBV5-6	TRBJ1-3	CASSFGYSGNTIYF
TRBV6-6	TRBJ1-6	CASRTGAQRDSPLHF
TRBV18	TRBJ1-1	CASSPPNGNTEAFF
TRBV29-1	TRBJ1-1	CSGLVGQMNTEAFF
TRBV7-2	TRBJ1-2	CASSSPYLGYGYTF
TRBV6-5	TRBJ1-2	CASRGQGLGYTF
TRBV18	TRBJ1-5	CASSPGKNQPQHF
TRBV9	TRBJ2-7	CASSVGSGQDSYEQYF
TRBV6-9	TRBJ2-7	CASSPPRQQYF
TRBV18	TRBJ1-2	CASSPGYLYGYTF
TRBV10-1	TRBJ1-6	CASSGQHNSPLHF
TRBV30	TRBJ2-1	CAWSARAHEQFF
TRBV28	TRBJ2-5	CASSQAYQETQYF
TRBV19	TRBJ2-3	CASKTSGGTDTQYF
TRBV5-1	TRBJ1-3	CASSLGTGSGNTIYF
TRBV7-9	TRBJ2-1	CASSRTGTVQDEQFF
TRBV4-1	TRBJ2-7	CASSQGTGRALEQYF
TRBV7-9	TRBJ2-7	CASSYTEGQYF
TRBV18	TRBJ2-1	CASSQILAAYNEQFF
TRBV2	TRBJ2-7	CASRWDREAYEQYF
TRBV5-6	TRBJ2-1	CASSFFGSGSSYNEQFF
TRBV28	TRBJ1-6	CASTIGNSPLHF
TRBV11-2	TRBJ2-1	CASTPPGLAGNEQFF
TRBV12-3/TRBV12-4	TRBJ2-1	CASSPTGANEQFF
TRBV27	TRBJ2-3	CASSGQGKDTQYF
TRBV30	TRBJ2-3	CAWSVKLDAGAQYF
TRBV20-1	TRBJ2-3	CSARPAPQAGGGDTQYF
TRBV20-1	TRBJ2-1	CSARVWQGEEFF
TRBV3-1	TRBJ2-6	CASSQGGGVPGANVLTF
TRBV3-1	TRBJ1-5	CASSQDSRGNQPQHF
TRBV6-2/TRBV6-3	TRBJ2-1	CASRSGNEQFF
TRBV18	TRBJ1-3	CASYTAVLSGNTIYF
TRBV9	TRBJ2-4	CASSRSAAGPTDIQYF
TRBV6-6	TRBJ2-3	CASTPGLSSTDTQYF
TRBV7-2	TRBJ2-3	CASSLAGNTQYF
TRBV29-1	TRBJ1-1	CSVEVTGKSPEAFF
TRBV28	TRBJ2-1	CASSLLLPGRGYNEQFF
TRBV5-5	TRBJ1-5	CASSLRDNQPQHF
TRBV21-1	TRBJ2-7	CASPPCRSGAGEQYF
TRBV19	TRBJ2-5	CASSTNGLVTETQYF
TRBV9	TRBJ2-5	CASSDGLALNQETQYF
TRBV28	TRBJ2-5	CASSLSGEGEETQYF
TRBV2	TRBJ1-2	CASFRYGYTF
TRBV29-1	TRBJ1-1	CSVVLSFAEAFF
TRBV6-1	TRBJ2-3	CASSVVTLSTDTQYF
TRBV19	TRBJ1-2	CASSSWADYGYTF
TRBV27	TRBJ2-7	CASSWGSGSYEQYF
TRBV5-1	TRBJ2-7	CASSLVSGDHLTYEQYF
TRBV18	TRBJ2-4	CASPRDPRGPNIQYF
TRBV14	TRBJ2-5	CASSFQFGWETQYF
TRBV15	TRBJ2-7	CATGTGSLVEQYF
TRBV29-1	TRBJ2-7	CSVLKTGASEQYF
TRBV9	TRBJ2-5	CASSALVPQETQYF
TRBV12-3/TRBV12-4	TRBJ2-1	CASSQLVSSYNEQFF
TRBV6-5	TRBJ2-1	CASSYSYRAGAYNEQFF
TRBV5-1	TRBJ2-3	CASSPGQTSGSTDTQYF
TRBV29-1	TRBJ2-1	CSVGWDSPYNEQFF
TRBV5-4	TRBJ2-1	CASSLGGLAWDEQFF
TRBV9	TRBJ2-1	CASSSPKRDSTDEQFF
TRBV5-4	TRBJ2-7	CASSGADLAGGPSYEQYF